The 30 T cell receptor beta chains reported below all come from one sample, sequenced in a study of T cells in Graves' hyperthyroidism and ophthalmopathy. From RNA transcripts, TCR beta CDR3 regions were amplified. A set of HTBI primers served as the primers for a first-round RT-PCR of the TCR CDR3. TCRdb used MiXCR to reprocess the multiplex PCR reads, holding one entry per CDR3 protein. The table records 300,000 to 400,000 distinct CDR3 sequences, around 13% of them present only once. The sequenced sample was blood. The receptors were gathered from a woman in her 30s with Graves' hyperthyroidism.

The chain combines TRBV7-3 with TRBJ1-1, with no clear D. The CDR3 consists of 14 residues. Trimming left V 5 bases short and J 5 bases short, with 15 bases between. In germline, CDR1 is SGHTA, CDR2 FQGTGA. Here the CDR3 reads CASSPLGRATEAFF. The CDR3 coding sequence is TGTGCCAGCAGCCCTCTCGGGAGGGCGACTGAAGCTTTCTTT.

The gene calls are TRBV7-2 and TRBJ1-4; no reliable D call. V lost 2 bases, J lost 0 bases, and 13 bases lay in between. This CDR3 spans 17 amino acids. Germline assignment: CDR1 SGHTA and CDR2 FQGNSA. In nucleotides, the CDR3 is TGTGCCAGCAGCTTACGCGCAGGACTTGCAACTAATGAAAAACTGTTTTTT. This encodes CASSLRAGLATNEKLFF.

This clonotype was counted at least ten times. This chain connects TRBV28 to TRBJ2-3; 14 bases map to TRBD2. There are 15 residues in the CDR3. Per the germline V gene, CDR1 is MDHEN and CDR2 is SYDVKM. Trimming removed 6 bases from V and 6 bases from J; junction bases left unmatched: 5. In DNA, the CDR3 is TGTGCCAGCAGCTTGGGACTAGCGGGAGAGGATACGCAGTATTTT. Translating it yields CASSLGLAGEDTQYF.

This clonotype was seen more than once but under ten times. CDR3 DNA: TGTGCCAGCAGCTTAGGGGCAGGCGGGGATCCTGAAGCTTTCTTT. As protein: CASSLGAGGDPEAFF. The chain recombines TRBV11-2 with TRBJ1-1; no clear D gene. V was clipped by 1 base and J by 6 bases, with 15 bases between them. The germline V gene encodes CDR1 SGHAT and CDR2 FQNNGV. There are 15 residues in the CDR3. Filled out from reference TRBV11-2 and TRBJ1-1, the complete variable domain reads EAGVAQSPRYKIIEKRQSVAFWCNPISGHATLYWYQQILGQGPKLLIQFQNNGVVDDSQLPKDRFSAERLKGVDSTLKIQPAKLEDSAVYLCASSLGAGGDPEAFFGQGTRLTVV.

This clonotype appeared many times. The chain carries TRBV7-2 and TRBJ2-2, with 11 bases that match TRBD2. The germline CDR1 and CDR2 sequences are SGHTA and FQGNSA. The CDR3 sequence is 16 residues long. V shed 4 bases, J shed 8 bases, and the junction held 9 bases outside the gene matches. This CDR3 reads CASSSPGLAESGELFF. The CDR3, as DNA: TGTGCCAGCAGCTCTCCGGGACTAGCGGAGTCGGGGGAGCTGTTTTTT.

The chain links TRBV10-2 to TRBJ2-3; D gene unclear. From germline, CDR1 is WSHSY and CDR2 SAAADI. The germline V and J ends were trimmed by 10 bases and 1 base, with 18 bases remaining between them. This CDR3 spans 15 amino acids. For the CDR3, the DNA is TGCGCCAACCTACCTAGAGACCCCCGCACAGATACGCAGTATTTT. It translates to CANLPRDPRTDTQYF.

The chain employs TRBV20-1 and TRBJ2-2, with 11 bases fitting TRBD2. CDR3 length: 13 residues. The V gene's germline CDR1 is DFQATT and CDR2 SNEGSKA (reference sequence). V shed 4 bases, J shed 6 bases, and the junction held 1 base outside the gene matches. DNA for the CDR3: TGCAGTGCTATTAGCGGGAGGGCCGGGGAGCTGTTTTTT. This sequence encodes CSAISGRAGELFF.

The chain joins TRBV7-9 to TRBJ1-2; no clear D gene. The CDR3 covers 13 residues. V dropped 3 bases and J dropped 8 bases, with 13 bases sitting between them. CDR1 is SEHNR, CDR2 FQNEAQ, per germline (reference sequence). The CDR3 here is CASSFRVREGYTF. As DNA, the CDR3 is TGTGCCAGCAGCTTCCGGGTCCGGGAAGGCTACACCTTC.

A remark on this clonotype: The junction shows a germline mismatch at one end, possibly a read error. This chain connects TRBV28 to TRBJ2-7, with D possibly being TRBD2 (6 bases). From germline, CDR1 is MDHEN and CDR2 SYDVKM. The CDR3 contains 15 residues. The CDR3 sequence is CASSPSRGGPYEQYF. The CDR3 DNA follows: TGCGCCAGCAGTCCCTCGAGAGGAGGGCCCTACGAGCAGTACTTC.

This clonotype occurred a few times. The rearrangement joins TRBV20-1 to TRBJ2-1; the match to TRBD1 covers 10 bases. The CDR3 is 17 residues long. The V gene's germline CDR1 is DFQATT and CDR2 SNEGSKA (reference sequence). V was clipped by 1 base and J by 10 bases; unmatched bases: 16. This CDR3 reads CSARVNPRTGGTMEQFF. For the CDR3, the DNA is TGCAGTGCTAGAGTGAATCCCCGGACAGGGGGTACCATGGAGCAGTTCTTC.

There are many counts of this clonotype. The chain recombines TRBV25-1 with TRBJ1-2; D is ambiguous. Germline assignment: CDR1 MGHDK and CDR2 SYGVNS. There are 16 residues in the CDR3. With 1 base removed from V and 6 bases from J, the gap between germline ends came to 18 bases. For the CDR3, the DNA is TGTGCCAGCAGTGAATGGAGCAGCAGTATGACAAATGGCTACACCTTC. Its protein product is CASSEWSSSMTNGYTF.

This rearrangement joins TRBV7-9 to TRBJ1-6; D might be TRBD1 (5 bases). Trimming pared 5 bases from V and 15 bases from J, leaving 20 bases between. The CDR3 spans 14 residues. Looked up from germline, CDR1 is SEHNR and CDR2 is FQNEAQ (reference sequence). CDR3 sequence: CASSLTGPNEFLHF. CDR3 coding DNA: TGTGCCAGCAGCCTTACAGGCCCCAATGAATTCCTCCACTTT.

Only a few counts were recorded for this clonotype. V usage is TRBV6-2 or TRBV6-3 and J usage is TRBJ2-1; 9 bases are shared with TRBD1. J gave up 8 bases and V 4 bases, and 0 bases lay outside the gene matches. CDR1 MNHEY and CDR2 SVGEGT come from the germline V gene. The CDR3 runs to 12 residues. CDR3 sequence reads: CASSWTGDEQFF. For the CDR3, the DNA is TGTGCCAGCAGTTGGACAGGGGATGAGCAGTTCTTC.

This clonotype has at least ten counts. The chain recombines TRBV12-3 or TRBV12-4 with TRBJ2-7, with TRBD2 as a possible D gene (6 bases). The CDR3 extends over 15 amino acids. V was shortened by 4 bases and J by 2 bases, with 15 bases between the two germline ends. The CDR3 DNA reads as TGTGCCAGCAGTTCTGTGGCGGGAAGAACCTACGAGCAGTACTTC. Amino acid sequence: CASSSVAGRTYEQYF.

This chain uses TRBV29-1 with TRBJ1-1; 10 bases match TRBD1. Germline CDR1 and CDR2: SQVTM and ANQGSEA. J gave up 5 bases and V 6 bases, and 6 bases lay outside the gene matches. The length of the CDR3 is 13 residues. CDR3 DNA: TGCAGCGTCGGGACAGGGGTTGAGACTGAAGCTTTCTTT. Its protein is CSVGTGVETEAFF.

Ten or more counts support this clonotype. The rearrangement uses TRBV28 and TRBJ2-2; D uncertain. This CDR3 region has 15 residues. V was trimmed by 4 bases and J by 3 bases, leaving 12 bases between them. Germline V gene data show CDR1 as MDHEN and CDR2 as SYDVKM. CDR3 residues: CASSYSYTYTGELFF. DNA for the CDR3: TGTGCCAGCAGTTACAGTTACACATACACCGGGGAGCTGTTTTTT.

The chain combines TRBV6-2 or TRBV6-3 with TRBJ2-5, with D tentatively TRBD1 or TRBD2 (5 bases each). V lost 4 bases, J lost 1 base, and 10 bases lay in between. Germline CDR1 MNHEY, CDR2 SVGEGT. The CDR3 is made up of 14 amino acids. CDR3 nucleotides: TGTGCCAGCAGTTTGGAAGGGACCCAAGAGACCCAGTACTTC. The encoded protein is CASSLEGTQETQYF.

This clonotype was seen repeatedly, ten times or more. The gene calls are TRBV28 and TRBJ2-3; 7 bases line up with TRBD1. This CDR3 contains 14 residues. Germline CDR1 MDHEN, CDR2 SYDVKM. The trim removed 10 bases at V and 1 base at J, leaving 8 bases unmatched. CDR3 DNA: TGTGCCATCGGCACAGGACAGGGCACAGATACGCAGTATTTT. Its protein product is CAIGTGQGTDTQYF.

At least ten counts were recorded for this clonotype. The CDR3 spells CASSTTGNIHNEQFF. CDR3 sequence (DNA): TGTGCCAGCAGCACGACAGGGAATATACACAATGAGCAGTTCTTC. The chain links TRBV6-1 to TRBJ2-1; 7 bases fit TRBD1. Germline V lookup: CDR1 MNHNS, CDR2 SASEGT. The CDR3 contains 15 residues. Unmatched junction bases numbered 10, after V lost 6 bases and J lost 5 bases.

This clonotype was seen repeatedly, ten times or more. V usage is TRBV12-3 or TRBV12-4 and J usage is TRBJ2-2; D is ambiguous. The CDR3 consists of 12 residues. With 9 bases removed from V and 5 bases from J, the gap between germline ends came to 10 bases. CDR3 protein: CASRTATGELFF. CDR3 coding DNA: TGTGCCAGTCGCACTGCGACCGGGGAGCTGTTTTTT.

There are a few counts of this clonotype. This chain joins TRBV11-2 and TRBJ1-4, with D possibly being TRBD1 (5 bases). The CDR3 contains 15 residues. Per the germline V gene, CDR1 is SGHAT and CDR2 is FQNNGV. Trimming removed 5 bases at V and 5 bases at J, with 15 bases between. Written as DNA, the CDR3 is TGTGCCAGCAGCCGAAAGACGGGGGGGAATGAAAAACTGTTTTTT. Amino acids: CASSRKTGGNEKLFF.

This clonotype came up many times. The chain uses TRBV28 and TRBJ2-2; D remains unclear. The germline gives CDR1 MDHEN, CDR2 SYDVKM. The CDR3 is 15 amino acids. Trimming shortened V by 1 base and J by 3 bases, and 9 bases separated the two germline ends. CDR3 amino acids: CASSLYYRDTGELFF. The CDR3 DNA follows: TGTGCCAGCAGTTTATATTACCGGGACACCGGGGAGCTGTTTTTT.

V usage is TRBV3-1 and J usage is TRBJ2-2, with 8 bases that match TRBD2. V shed 4 bases and J 6 bases; nucleotides not matched to a gene: 4. This CDR3 is 14 amino acids long. From germline, CDR1 is LGHDT and CDR2 YNNKEL (reference sequence). The CDR3 DNA is TGTGCCAGCAGCCCGGGGGGGCGACCCGGGGAGCTGTTTTTT. Encoded protein: CASSPGGRPGELFF.

Only a few counts were recorded for this clonotype. The chain is built from TRBV7-9 and TRBJ1-6; D is undetermined. This CDR3 region has 16 residues. With 5 bases removed from V and 1 base from J, the gap between germline ends came to 12 bases. Looked up from germline, CDR1 is SEHNR and CDR2 is FQNEAQ (reference sequence). The CDR3 spells CASSPRGSSYNSPLHF. Written as DNA, the CDR3 is TGTGCCAGCAGCCCCCGGGGTTCGTCCTATAATTCACCCCTCCACTTT.

This clonotype was counted a few times. The gene calls are TRBV27 and TRBJ1-3; unclear D gene. V lost 5 bases and J 4 bases, leaving 15 bases between the germline ends. The CDR3 sequence is 15 residues long. CDR1 and CDR2 from the germline V gene are MNHEY and SMNVEV (reference sequence). The CDR3: CASSLGRGPGNTIYF. For the CDR3, the DNA is TGTGCCAGCAGTCTTGGACGCGGACCCGGAAACACCATATATTTT.

J is TRBJ1-1 and V is TRBV5-1, with a possible D match to TRBD1 (5 bases). V was shortened by 4 bases and J by 4 bases, with 20 bases between the two germline ends. From germline, CDR1 is SGHRS and CDR2 YFSETQ. The CDR3 has 16 amino acids. The CDR3 DNA follows: TGCGCCAGCAGCCTACGACAGACTCTAACGGCCACTGAAGCTTTCTTT. The encoded protein is CASSLRQTLTATEAFF.

Ten or more counts support this clonotype. The V gene is TRBV11-2, the J gene TRBJ2-7; 7 bases are a match to TRBD2. Germline V gene sequence: CDR1 SGHAT, CDR2 FQNNGV. The junction had 5 bases not matched to a gene; V was cut back by 1 base and J by 5 bases. The CDR3 consists of 14 residues. The CDR3 sequence: CASSLAGGADEQYF. The CDR3 DNA follows: TGTGCCAGCAGCTTAGCGGGAGGTGCCGACGAGCAGTACTTC. Complete variable domain (other parts from reference TRBV11-2 and TRBJ2-7): EAGVAQSPRYKIIEKRQSVAFWCNPISGHATLYWYQQILGQGPKLLIQFQNNGVVDDSQLPKDRFSAERLKGVDSTLKIQPAKLEDSAVYLCASSLAGGADEQYFGPGTRLTVT.

This clonotype was picked up many times. This CDR3 reads CSARAERYTGELFF. The CDR3 coding sequence is TGCAGTGCTAGAGCTGAGCGGTACACCGGGGAGCTGTTTTTT. The chain joins TRBV20-1 to TRBJ2-2, with D possibly TRBD2 on 5 matching bases. The CDR3 has 14 amino acids. Trimming took off 1 base at V and 3 bases at J, with 9 bases between the two ends. The germline gives CDR1 DFQATT, CDR2 SNEGSKA (reference sequence).

This clonotype has only a few counts. The V call is TRBV19, the J call TRBJ2-5, with TRBD1 matching 11 bases. The CDR3 covers 17 residues. Germline CDR1 LNHDA, CDR2 SQIVND (reference sequence). V lost 5 bases and J lost 5; bases outside the gene matches: 13. CDR3 amino acids: CASSQTSGTGGIETQYF. The CDR3, as DNA: TGTGCCAGTAGTCAGACCTCCGGGACAGGGGGGATTGAGACCCAGTACTTC.

This clonotype was recorded many times. The chain combines TRBV4-1 with TRBJ2-7; D gene unclear. The V gene's germline CDR1 is MGHRA and CDR2 YSYEKL. Trimming stripped 1 base from V and 4 bases from J, with 11 bases between. The CDR3 extends over 14 amino acids. Here the CDR3 DNA reads TGCGCCAGCAGCCAAGTGGACGGCAGATACGAGCAGTACTTC. Translation: CASSQVDGRYEQYF.